The 24 T cell receptor beta chains below were found in one sample sequenced in a study of cytomegalovirus exposure and HLA in healthy donors. Use of 60 Vbeta and 13 Jbeta primers characterized the PCR. Sequenced by immunoSEQ multiplex PCR; TCRdb stores in-frame clones only, minus some. Of 200,000 or so clones listed, 75% to 80% are singletons. The sample was PBMCs. These receptor sequences come from a man younger than 30 in good health and CMV-seronegative.

This chain uses TRBV7-9 with TRBJ2-1; TRBD2 matches at 8 bases. V shed 1 base and J 7 bases; nucleotides not matched to a gene: 12. CDR1 is SEHNR and CDR2 is FQNEAQ in the germline V gene (reference sequence). The CDR3 consists of 17 residues. Here the CDR3 DNA reads TGTGCCAGCAGCTTAGGGCCGGCGGGGGGCCGAGGGAATGAGCAGTTCTTC. Residues: CASSLGPAGGRGNEQFF.

The chain carries TRBV5-1 and TRBJ2-3; TRBD2 aligns across 9 bases. This CDR3 spans 20 amino acids. Germline CDR1 SGHRS, CDR2 YFSETQ. V gave up 0 bases and J gave up 0 bases; unmatched junction bases: 14. This chain's CDR3 is CASSLAVSGSGPASTDTQYF. CDR3 sequence (DNA): TGCGCCAGCAGCTTGGCTGTTAGCGGGAGCGGGCCAGCTAGCACAGATACGCAGTATTTT.

The rearrangement links TRBV12-5 to TRBJ2-1; D is perhaps TRBD2 (6 bases). This CDR3 contains 18 residues. The V gene lost 2 bases and the J gene lost 6 bases, with 23 bases spanning the gap. Germline CDR1 is LGHNT and CDR2 is FRNRAP. The CDR3 reads CASGLLLRAEGVPNEQFF. DNA of the CDR3: TGTGCTAGTGGTTTGTTACTTCGGGCGGAGGGAGTCCCCAATGAGCAGTTCTTC.

The gene calls are TRBV25-1 and TRBJ2-7; tentative D call: TRBD1 (6 bases). The CDR3 length is 15 residues. The germline CDR1 and CDR2 sequences are MGHDK and SYGVNS. Trimming left V 8 bases short and J 3 bases short, with 20 bases between. Written as DNA, the CDR3 is TGTGCCAGCTTAATACGGACAGTACCCTTCTACGAGCAGTACTTC. Its translation is CASLIRTVPFYEQYF.

This rearrangement joins TRBV21-1 to TRBJ2-3; the table's D call, TRBD2, has no DNA check behind it. TRBV21-1 is annotated as a pseudogene. The CDR3 sequence is 18 residues long. DNA for the CDR3: TGTGCCAGCAGCAAAGGGAGCGGGAGGGCTATTTGCCCAGATACGCAGTATTTT. It yields the protein CASSKGSGRAICPDTQYF.

The genes are TRBV6-5 and TRBJ2-7; maybe TRBD2 (5 bases). Germline values: CDR1 MNHEY, CDR2 SVGAGI. V was clipped by 2 bases and J by 6 bases, with 14 bases between them. There are 14 residues in the CDR3. The CDR3 loop is CASSYLRALSEQYF. In nucleotides, the CDR3 is TGTGCCAGCAGTTACCTGAGGGCTCTCTCCGAGCAGTACTTC.

The chain joins TRBV1 to TRBJ1-1; the DNA was not compared with TRBD1, the D call given in the table. TRBV1 is termed a pseudogene. This CDR3 is built from 16 residues. The DNA of the CDR3 is TGCACCAGCAGCCCAGAATTTCAGGGCATGAACACTGAAGCTTTCTTT. Translated, it gives CTSSPEFQGMNTEAFF.

J is TRBJ2-7 and V is TRBV4-2, with 7 nucleotides matching TRBD1. The CDR3 has 15 residues. Germline loops: CDR1 LGHNA, CDR2 YNFKEQ. With V trimmed by 0 bases and J by 0 bases, 2 bases remained unmatched. The CDR3 protein is CASSQEAGGSYEQYF. CDR3 nucleotides: TGTGCCAGCAGCCAAGAGGCAGGGGGCTCCTACGAGCAGTACTTC.

CDR3 region: CASSQERQGRGNTEAFF. The CDR3, as DNA: TGTGCCAGCAGCCAGGAAAGACAGGGACGAGGGAACACTGAAGCTTTCTTT. The chain joins TRBV4-2 to TRBJ1-1, with TRBD1 matching over 7 bases. Germline CDR1 LGHNA, CDR2 YNFKEQ. The CDR3 sequence is 17 residues long. V trimming: 3 bases; J trimming: 1 base; junction bases outside the gene matches: 11.

The chain recombines TRBV5-4 with TRBJ2-3; TRBD2 aligns across 11 bases. The germline V gene has CDR1 SGHNT and CDR2 YYREEE (reference sequence). The CDR3 sequence is 16 residues long. Germline trimming cut 3 bases from V and 5 bases from J; bases unmatched to any gene: 8. The CDR3 region has the DNA TGTGCCAGCAGCTGGTTAGCGGGGGGGCCGGAAGATACGCAGTATTTT. Translated, it gives CASSWLAGGPEDTQYF.

The CDR3 loop is CASSQDGEGPETQYF. Here the CDR3 DNA reads TGCGCCAGCAGCCAAGACGGGGAGGGACCGGAGACCCAGTACTTC. The gene calls are TRBV4-1 and TRBJ2-5; the match to TRBD2 covers 7 bases. Germline loops: CDR1 MGHRA, CDR2 YSYEKL. The CDR3 has 15 amino acids. With V trimmed by 0 bases and J by 5 bases, 6 bases remained unmatched.

The V gene is TRBV11-2, the J gene TRBJ2-2, with D tentatively TRBD2 (6 bases). CDR1 and CDR2 (germline): SGHAT, FQNNGV. This CDR3 has 14 amino acids. The V end lost 11 bases, the J end lost 4 bases, and 17 bases lay between the germline ends. The CDR3 loop reads CAGGSGVSTGELFF. The DNA of the CDR3 is TGTGCCGGGGGGTCGGGGGTCTCCACCGGGGAGCTGTTTTTT.

The rearrangement links TRBV6-6 to TRBJ2-1; weak D call: TRBD1 (6 bases). This CDR3 spans 14 amino acids. Trimming left V 2 bases short and J 12 bases short, with 17 bases between. CDR1 is MNHNY and CDR2 is SVGAGI in the germline V gene (reference sequence). In DNA, the CDR3 is TGTGCCAGCAGTTACCCGGACAGACTATTCGGGCAGTTCTTC. Translating gives CASSYPDRLFGQFF.

CDR3 bases: TGTGCCAGCAGCGCTGGTGGCGGGCAGGGGGCTCTAATCACGGACATTCAGTACTTC. It is translated as CASSAGGGQGALITDIQYF. This chain joins TRBV9 and TRBJ2-4; 8 nucleotides match TRBD1. V was pared by 3 bases and J by 8 bases, with 22 bases of the junction left unmatched. CDR1 is SGDLS and CDR2 is YYNGEE in the germline V gene. The CDR3 totals 19 residues.

This chain links TRBV7-8 with TRBJ1-5; no definite D call. V was pared by 5 bases and J by 0 bases, with 11 bases between. Germline CDR1 reads SGHVS; CDR2 reads FQNEAQ. The CDR3 sequence is 15 residues long. CDR3 sequence reads: CASSLSTYSNQPQHF. CDR3 DNA sequence: TGTGCCAGCAGCCTTAGCACGTATAGCAATCAGCCCCAGCATTTT.

The J gene is TRBJ2-3, the V gene TRBV5-8, with D tentatively TRBD2 (5 bases). V dropped 1 base and J dropped 3 bases, with 9 bases sitting between them. The CDR3 has 14 amino acids. Looked up from germline, CDR1 is SGHTS and CDR2 is YDEGEE. The CDR3 bases are TGTGCCAGCAGCTTGATGCTAGCAACAGATACGCAGTATTTT. Its translation is CASSLMLATDTQYF.

This sequence joins TRBV11-3 and TRBJ1-2; no reliable D call. The CDR3 sequence is 14 residues long. CDR1 and CDR2 (germline): SGHNT, YENEEA. V was clipped by 1 base and J by 2 bases, with 8 bases between them. The CDR3 here is CASSLGAGNYGYTF. Written as DNA, the CDR3 is TGTGCCAGCAGCTTAGGTGCGGGGAACTATGGCTACACCTTC.

This chain links TRBV11-3 with TRBJ2-7; TRBD1 matches at 8 bases. Germline V CDR1 and CDR2: SGHNT, YENEEA. V dropped 5 bases and J dropped 2; count of bases not matched to a gene: 2. The CDR3 sequence is 13 residues long. The CDR3 nucleotides read TGTGCCAGCAGCCGGACAGGGACCTACGAGCAGTACTTC. Protein sequence: CASSRTGTYEQYF.

The rearrangement uses TRBV5-4 and TRBJ2-3, with 10 nucleotides matching TRBD2. Germline V lookup: CDR1 SGHNT, CDR2 YYREEE (reference sequence). J lost 4 bases, V lost 0 bases, and 2 bases had no gene match. There are 15 residues in the CDR3. In DNA, the CDR3 is TGTGCCAGCAGCTTGGCTAGCGGGGGACCAGATACGCAGTATTTT. Translating gives CASSLASGGPDTQYF. Drawing the rest from reference TRBV5-4 and TRBJ2-3, the complete variable domain is ETGVTQSPTHLIKTRGQQVTLRCSSQSGHNTVSWYQQALGQGPQFIFQYYREEENGRGNFPPRFSGLQFPNYSSELNVNALELDDSALYLCASSLASGGPDTQYFGPGTRLTVL.

This chain links TRBV9 with TRBJ2-7, with unresolved D. V lost 0 bases and J lost 0, with 10 bases in between. Germline-derived CDR1 and CDR2 are SGDLS and YYNGEE. The CDR3 loop spans 15 amino acids. The CDR3 protein is CASSVGGSGSYEQYF. The CDR3 nucleotides read TGTGCCAGCAGCGTAGGAGGTTCCGGCTCCTACGAGCAGTACTTC. The whole variable domain, remainder taken from reference TRBV9 and TRBJ2-7, is DSGVTQTPKHLITATGQRVTLRCSPRSGDLSVYWYQQSLDQGLQFLIQYYNGEERAKGNILERFSAQQFPDLHSELNLSSLELGDSALYFCASSVGGSGSYEQYFGPGTRLTVT.

This clone was seen a handful of times. The chain recombines TRBV9 with TRBJ2-1; 8 bases fit TRBD2. CDR1 is SGDLS, CDR2 YYNGEE, per germline. This CDR3 comprises 14 residues. V was pared by 0 bases and J by 8 bases, with 4 bases of the junction left unmatched. In nucleotides, the CDR3 is TGTGCCAGCAGCGTAGGGGCGACTAGCGATGAGCAGTTCTTC. This gives the protein CASSVGATSDEQFF.

This clone appeared once. The same CDR3 can be traced to other DNA sequences in this sample. The chain combines TRBV25-1 with TRBJ1-5; D ambiguous. This CDR3 is built from 13 residues. V was cut by 1 base and J by 2 bases, with 3 bases left in between. Germline V gene lookup returns CDR1 MGHDK and CDR2 SYGVNS. CDR3: CASSESGNQPQHF. As DNA, the CDR3 is TGTGCCAGCAGTGAATCGGGCAATCAGCCCCAGCATTTT.

V usage is TRBV18 and J usage is TRBJ2-1; weak D call: TRBD2 (6 bases). Germline CDR1 reads KGHSH; CDR2 reads LQKENI. The CDR3 contains 13 residues. With 5 bases removed from V and 8 bases from J, the gap between germline ends came to 13 bases. The CDR3 DNA sequence: TGTGCCAGCTCATCCTCGTGGGGGGATGAGCAGTTCTTC. The encoded protein is CASSSSWGDEQFF.

The rearrangement uses TRBV7-3 and TRBJ1-1; D ambiguous. The V gene's germline CDR1 is SGHTA and CDR2 FQGTGA. The CDR3 covers 16 residues. V shed 5 bases and J shed 4 bases, with 20 bases lying between them. This chain's CDR3 is CASSQKGLRVTTEAFF. The CDR3, as DNA: TGTGCCAGCAGCCAAAAGGGTTTGAGGGTAACCACTGAAGCTTTCTTT.